These 25 T cell receptor beta chains share one sample of origin, sequenced in a study of identifying expanded T cells in peripheral blood. TCRdb's table, derived via immunoSEQ multiplex PCR, lists solely in-frame clones and lacks some. The table has about 76,000 clones, approximately 85% seen once. Sequenced sample: blood. These receptors all come from a person between 18 and 70 years old in good health.

This clone appeared many times. The chain carries TRBV18 and TRBJ1-2; a weak D match, TRBD1 (5 bases). Germline V gene lookup returns CDR1 KGHSH and CDR2 LQKENI. Trimming cost V 4 bases and J 2 bases, with 11 bases left between them. The CDR3 is 14 amino acids. The CDR3 spells CASSRMDINYGYTF. CDR3 in DNA: TGTGCCAGCTCACGAATGGACATAAACTATGGCTACACCTTC.

This chain uses TRBV7-9 with TRBJ2-1; 9 bases agree with TRBD1. Germline lookup yields CDR1 SEHNR and CDR2 FQNEAQ (reference sequence). The CDR3 has 14 residues. Trimming removed 6 bases from V and 2 bases from J; junction bases left unmatched: 2. CDR3 nucleotides: TGTGCCAGCAGAGGACAGGGGACCTACAATGAGCAGTTCTTC. Translated, it gives CASRGQGTYNEQFF.

V and J are TRBV19 and TRBJ2-1; 11 bases are shared with TRBD1. Losses at the gene ends were 5 bases for V and 9 bases for J; bases not matched to a gene: 12. The germline V gene encodes CDR1 LNHDA and CDR2 SQIVND (reference sequence). The CDR3 runs to 16 residues. CDR3 bases: TGTGCCAGTAGTGCCGGACAGGGGGCAGGAGTGGGTGAGCAGTTCTTC. This gives the protein CASSAGQGAGVGEQFF.

This clone has only one observation. The chain carries TRBV7-9 and TRBJ1-1; D is undetermined. Trimming removed 3 bases from V and 1 base from J, with 12 bases in between. Germline CDR1 SEHNR, CDR2 FQNEAQ (reference sequence). The CDR3 sequence is 15 residues long. The CDR3 region has the DNA TGTGCCAGCAGCTTTATACCGACGGAGAACACTGAAGCTTTCTTT. Amino acids: CASSFIPTENTEAFF.

In its sample, this clone was seen once. The genes are TRBV5-8 and TRBJ2-1; D is undetermined. V lost 0 bases, J lost 1 base, and 8 bases lay in between. This CDR3 has 15 residues. Germline V gene data show CDR1 as SGHTS and CDR2 as YDEGEE. The CDR3 region has the DNA TGTGCCAGCAGCTTGGAGATGCGATCCTACAATGAGCAGTTCTTC. Translating it yields CASSLEMRSYNEQFF.

J is TRBJ2-2 and V is TRBV19, with 7 positions matching TRBD1. This CDR3 spans 17 amino acids. With 2 bases clipped from V and 0 bases from J, the junction kept 6 bases outside the gene matches. Germline V gene lookup returns CDR1 LNHDA and CDR2 SQIVND (reference sequence). CDR3 protein: CASSIIPGQPNTGELFF. The CDR3 nucleotides read TGTGCCAGTAGTATAATCCCGGGACAGCCGAACACCGGGGAGCTGTTTTTT.

This clone was seen only once. The chain has TRBV29-1 and TRBJ2-7; perhaps TRBD2 as D (7 bases). Trimming stripped 6 bases from V and 0 bases from J, with 12 bases between. The length of the CDR3 is 13 residues. Germline V gene data show CDR1 as SQVTM and CDR2 as ANQGSEA. Here the CDR3 DNA reads TGCAGCGTGAGGGGGGGGCCCTCCTACGAGCAGTACTTC. Its protein product is CSVRGGPSYEQYF.

Only a few counts were recorded for this clone. The chain recombines TRBV25-1 with TRBJ1-1; 7 nucleotides align to TRBD1. Germline values: CDR1 MGHDK, CDR2 SYGVNS. This CDR3 has 15 residues. The trim removed 4 bases at V and 1 base at J, leaving 6 bases unmatched. CDR3 in DNA: TGTGCCAGCAGTGTCACAGGGGAGGGGAACACTGAAGCTTTCTTT. Amino acid sequence: CASSVTGEGNTEAFF.

The V gene is TRBV9, the J gene TRBJ1-6; 7 bases align to TRBD1. Trimming removed 0 bases from V and 7 bases from J; junction bases left unmatched: 4. There are 15 residues in the CDR3. Germline CDR1 reads SGDLS; CDR2 reads YYNGEE. The CDR3 bases are TGTGCCAGCAGCGTAGAGGGGGCAGGAAATTCACCCCTCCACTTT. Translated: CASSVEGAGNSPLHF.

J is TRBJ2-7 and V is TRBV5-6; TRBD1 aligns across 7 bases. V lost 0 bases to trimming and J lost 6 bases; unmatched junction nucleotides: 3. The V gene's germline CDR1 is SGHDT and CDR2 YYEEEE. The CDR3 totals 13 residues. As DNA, the CDR3 is TGTGCCAGCAGCTTGGGACAGGGAAGCGAGCAGTACTTC. Translation: CASSLGQGSEQYF. The entire variable domain, with the rest obtained from reference TRBV5-6 and TRBJ2-7, is as follows: DAGVTQSPTHLIKTRGQQVTLRCSPKSGHDTVSWYQQALGQGPQFIFQYYEEEERQRGNFPDRFSGHQFPNYSSELNVNALLLGDSALYLCASSLGQGSEQYFGPGTRLTVT.

The chain carries TRBV5-4 and TRBJ2-1; perhaps TRBD2 as D (7 bases). The germline V gene encodes CDR1 SGHNT and CDR2 YYREEE (reference sequence). This CDR3 has 13 residues. V shed 5 bases and J shed 7 bases, with 13 bases lying between them. The CDR3 loop reads CASSLSGTNEQFF. CDR3 DNA sequence: TGTGCCAGCAGTTTGAGCGGGACAAATGAGCAGTTCTTC.

V usage is TRBV19 and J usage is TRBJ2-2; D ambiguous. CDR3 length equals 13 residues. V dropped 6 bases and J dropped 7 bases, with 12 bases sitting between them. Germline V lookup: CDR1 LNHDA, CDR2 SQIVND (reference sequence). CDR3 in amino acids: CASSTWTDGELFF. The CDR3 DNA reads TGTGCCAGTAGCACTTGGACCGACGGGGAGCTGTTTTTT.

J is TRBJ2-2 and V is TRBV5-6, with 10 bases that match TRBD1. The V segment lost 4 bases and the J segment 2 bases; nucleotides outside the gene matches: 5. The CDR3 length is 16 residues. The V gene's germline CDR1 is SGHDT and CDR2 YYEEEE. The CDR3, as DNA: TGTGCCAGCAGCCCCGACAGGGGGCTCAACACCGGGGAGCTGTTTTTT. Translated: CASSPDRGLNTGELFF.

The CDR3 nucleotides read TGTGCTAGTGGTCCACGGACTAGGGGAGAGACCCAGTACTTC. Translating it yields CASGPRTRGETQYF. The V call is TRBV12-5, the J call TRBJ2-5; 7 bases agree with TRBD2. In germline, CDR1 is LGHNT, CDR2 FRNRAP. The CDR3 length is 14 residues. Germline trimming cut 5 bases from V and 4 bases from J; bases unmatched to any gene: 7.

CDR3 in DNA: TGTGCCACCAGCAGAGATCAGGGACGACAGTACTTC. As protein: CATSRDQGRQYF. This chain links TRBV15 with TRBJ2-7; D tentatively reads TRBD1 or TRBD2 (5 bases each). This CDR3 is 12 amino acids long. The V and J ends lost 0 bases and 10 bases respectively, with 10 bases between them. Germline V gene data show CDR1 as LNHNV and CDR2 as YYDKDF (reference sequence).

The chain couples TRBV4-2 to TRBJ2-7, with TRBD2 matching 12 bases. Germline V gives CDR1 LGHNA, CDR2 YNFKEQ. With V trimmed by 0 bases and J by 7 bases, 10 bases remained unmatched. This CDR3 contains 17 residues. The CDR3 DNA follows: TGTGCCAGCAGCCAAGAAGAGACTCTAGCGGGAGGGAGGGAGCAGTACTTC. Protein sequence: CASSQEETLAGGREQYF.

This chain joins TRBV4-3 and TRBJ2-7; D is possibly TRBD2 (5 bases). The V gene lost 0 bases and the J gene lost 3 bases, with 9 bases spanning the gap. CDR3 length equals 14 residues. Germline V gene sequence: CDR1 LGHNA, CDR2 YSLEER. CDR3 DNA sequence: TGCGCCAGCAGCCAAGATTGGAGGAGCTACGAGCAGTACTTC. This translates into CASSQDWRSYEQYF.

This clone turned up a few times. The rearrangement links TRBV14 to TRBJ1-2; D is unclear. This CDR3 has 13 residues. V lost 3 bases and J 8 bases, leaving 13 bases between the germline ends. Germline V gene sequence: CDR1 SGHDN, CDR2 FVKESK. CDR3 protein: CASSQSRGLGYTF. CDR3 DNA sequence: TGTGCCAGCAGCCAGTCCAGAGGGCTAGGCTACACCTTC.

V is TRBV19 and J is TRBJ1-1, with D possibly being TRBD1 (5 bases). The CDR3 loop spans 16 amino acids. The V gene lost 6 bases and the J gene lost 2 bases, with 19 bases spanning the gap. Germline CDR1 reads LNHDA; CDR2 reads SQIVND (reference sequence). This CDR3 is CASSPTEEALNTEAFF. In nucleotides, the CDR3 is TGTGCCAGTAGCCCGACAGAAGAGGCTTTAAACACTGAAGCTTTCTTT. Using reference TRBV19 and TRBJ1-1 for the parts outside the CDR3, the full variable domain is DGGITQSPKYLFRKEGQNVTLSCEQNLNHDAMYWYRQDPGQGLRLIYYSQIVNDFQKGDIAEGYSVSREKKESFPLTVTSAQKNPTAFYLCASSPTEEALNTEAFFGQGTRLTVV.

This clone was picked up a small number of times. V is TRBV15 and J is TRBJ2-1, with 7 bases fitting TRBD1. Looked up from germline, CDR1 is LNHNV and CDR2 is YYDKDF (reference sequence). The CDR3 length is 15 residues. V was clipped by 5 bases and J by 6 bases; unmatched bases: 10. CDR3 in DNA: TGTGCCACCAGCGGGGACAGAGCAACCTTCAATGAGCAGTTCTTC. It specifies CATSGDRATFNEQFF.

The CDR3 DNA reads as TGTGCCAGCAGTGACGGGCCAGGGCCCCTCCACTTT. Protein sequence: CASSDGPGPLHF. This chain uses TRBV6-4 with TRBJ1-6; TRBD1 is a possible D gene (5 bases). CDR1 is MRHNA, CDR2 SNTAGT, per germline. The CDR3 sequence is 12 residues long. V was pared by 2 bases and J by 13 bases, with 9 bases between.

This sequence joins TRBV27 and TRBJ2-2; unclear D gene. CDR3 length equals 13 residues. The germline CDR1 and CDR2 sequences are MNHEY and SMNVEV (reference sequence). V was shortened by 3 bases and J by 4 bases, with 6 bases between the two germline ends. CDR3 sequence (DNA): TGTGCCAGCAGTTTCGGAGCCACCGGGGAGCTGTTTTTT. Translation gives CASSFGATGELFF.

The chain employs TRBV28 and TRBJ1-5; D gene ambiguous. This CDR3 is 11 amino acids long. V was clipped by 5 bases and J by 4 bases, with 3 bases between them. Germline V gene data show CDR1 as MDHEN and CDR2 as SYDVKM. The CDR3 reads CASSTNQPQHF. The CDR3 DNA reads as TGTGCCAGCAGTACAAATCAGCCCCAGCATTTT. Variable domain in full (rest from reference TRBV28 and TRBJ1-5): DVKVTQSSRYLVKRTGEKVFLECVQDMDHENMFWYRQDPGLGLRLIYFSYDVKMKEKGDIPEGYSVSREKKERFSLILESASTNQTSMYLCASSTNQPQHFGDGTRLSIL.

The V call is TRBV18, the J call TRBJ2-3; 7 bases fit TRBD1. The CDR3 extends over 14 amino acids. Germline V gene lookup returns CDR1 KGHSH and CDR2 LQKENI. The V and J ends lost 3 bases and 6 bases, in that order; junction bases with no gene match: 6. The CDR3 region is CASSPYDRADTQYF. The CDR3 DNA is TGTGCCAGCTCACCTTACGACAGGGCTGATACGCAGTATTTT.

The J gene is TRBJ2-7, the V gene TRBV2; 10 bases match TRBD2. This CDR3 has 15 residues. The germline V gene encodes CDR1 SNHLY and CDR2 FYNNEI. The V and J ends lost 5 bases and 5 bases, in that order; junction bases with no gene match: 9. The CDR3 coding sequence is TGTGCCAGCAGTCCGGGACTAGCGACAATCCACGAGCAGTACTTC. Translating it yields CASSPGLATIHEQYF. The full variable domain, rest sourced from reference TRBV2 and TRBJ2-7, is EPEVTQTPSHQVTQMGQEVILRCVPISNHLYFYWYRQILGQKVEFLVSFYNNEISEKSEIFDDQFSVERPDGSNFTLKIRSTKLEDSAMYFCASSPGLATIHEQYFGPGTRLTVT.